Listed here is a single T cell receptor beta chain. Generated by immunoSEQ multiplex PCR, the TCRdb table keeps only in-frame clones and is missing some. The table has about 190,000 clones, more than 70% seen once; the top ten hold about 6.8%. Germline V CDR1 and CDR2: SGHAT, FQDESV (reference sequence). The CDR3 has 14 amino acids. Trimming shortened V by 5 bases and J by 4 bases, and 11 bases separated the two germline ends. The data were taken from a study of blood T cell repertoires in COVID-19. In the study overall: Some COVID-19 samples were acute and others convalescent; all came from the United States, Italy and Spain.

The sequence was obtained from a woman in her thirties or forties who had recovered from COVID-19. Sample: peripheral blood. The chain uses TRBV11-1 and TRBJ2-2; D uncertain. DNA of the CDR3: TGTGCCAGCAGCCCTAGAGGAGCCACCGGGGAGCTGTTTTTT. Translating it yields CASSPRGATGELFF.